The clone carrying this T cell receptor beta chain was seen just once. At one of its ends the junction is not consistent with the germline gene, which may arise from a read error. The CDR3 consists of 13 residues. Germline assignment: CDR1 SGHRS and CDR2 YFSETQ. This entry comes from a study of blood T cell repertoires in COVID-19. Across the study: Some COVID-19 samples were acute and others convalescent; all came from the United States, Italy and Spain. The cDNA or gDNA used as material had been derived from T cells, B-cell-depleted T cells, or PBMCs.

In the authors' methods: Estimates of nucleated cell counts were drawn from the amplification of reference gene primers. Repertoires were generated with immunoSEQ multiplex PCR, while TCRdb's copy carries only in-frame clones and drops some. V and J calls and clone size come straight from that table; D and trimming were deduced from the DNA. The table includes 150,000 or so clones, around 89% detected once. Seattle's cohort entered during active infection and was followed longitudinally. This receptor was obtained from a man aged 60 to 75 with COVID-19, enrolled during active disease. Sequences were obtained from peripheral blood. The chain uses TRBV5-1 and TRBJ1-1; 9 nucleotides align to TRBD1. The CDR3 DNA reads TGCGCCAGCAGCTCCGAACCGGGACAGGGAGATTCGTTT. Translating gives CASSSEPGQGDSF.